The sequence of this T cell receptor beta chain was determined in a study of cytomegalovirus exposure and HLA in healthy donors. Overall study results and limits: Available immune exposure information covered CMV serostatus only. There were some public TCRs occurring in many donors, but most TCR sequences were rare.

This clone was counted only a few times. Its antigen is currently unknown. The V and J ends lost 2 bases and 2 bases, in that order; junction bases with no gene match: 9. Germline CDR1 and CDR2: MNHEY and SVGAGI. This CDR3 is 16 amino acids long. Amplification used 60 Vbeta primers and 13 Jbeta primers. The assay was immunoSEQ multiplex PCR, and TCRdb's table has in-frame clones only and misses some. The data hold 150,000 to 200,000 clones, with approximately 71% observed a single time. The source is a woman younger than 35 in good health and CMV-seropositive. The gene calls are TRBV6-5 and TRBJ2-7; 7 bases align to TRBD2. The specimen sequenced was PBMCs. In DNA form, the CDR3 reads TGTGCCAGCAGTTACCGTCTACCCGGGACTACCTACGAGCAGTACTTC. Its translation: CASSYRLPGTTYEQYF.